One T cell receptor beta chain is described in this entry. Judged by its sample share, this clonotype qualifies as medium-sized (0.01 to 0.1%). The antigen this receptor binds is unknown. No much larger clonotype is one base removed from it; base qualities were not supplied. The sample is drawn from a study of HIV-infected patients and healthy controls (dated by TCRdb to between 2012 and 2015). At the level of the whole study: CD4 counts rose modestly but significantly in 14 of 16 patients after three months of therapy, yet stayed below normal ranges. The CD4:CD8 ratio rose slightly, whereas CD8 counts showed no consistent shift during early therapy. After a further year of therapy, viral load was undetectable in all patients, having already become undetectable in about 65% of the 16 patients by the second bleed. Overall T-cell lymphocytopenia was not observed in the patients, and no significant difference from controls was found in total CDR3 counts per chain. Whether deep TCR repertoire sequencing of small blood samples from HIV patients could capture immune perturbation and reconstitution was tested in the study. General study outcomes and caveats: Oligoclonality may be reflected in the significantly higher mean Gini indices of HIV-infected repertoires compared with controls. Both the Jaccard index and the count of highly shared sequences showed that healthy controls shared more CDR3s between individuals than HIV+ patients did. Size-matched repertoire data did not replicate the apparent post-therapy recovery of the Gini index in HIV-infected patients. HLA typing of donors was not performed in the study. The pairing of alpha and beta chains was not determined in the samples. During therapy, HIV-associated CDR3s significantly decreased in frequency, while CMV-associated CDR3s did not change significantly, though most became more frequent. Sequencing depth was restricted by the use of whole blood, which also prevented the dynamics of distinct T-cell subpopulations from being separated. Only roughly 14 weeks of therapy was reflected in the treated samples, a period arguably too short to observe immune reconstitution given low adult thymic output. Roughly threefold more distinct CDR3s and higher Shannon diversity were observed in healthy control repertoires than in untreated HIV+ repertoires. Only sixteen HIV-infected individuals were processed, which the authors considered a major limit on how widely the findings apply. The study cohorts differed slightly in age and sex profile, but those differences did not account for the observed differences in diversity. Compared with controls, HIV-infected patients showed significantly different mean usage of eight alpha and eight beta V genes. Rare events from HIV-infected data received too much weight under size-matching, and comparisons were complicated by unequal numbers of distinct sequences between patients and controls. MAIT cell alpha-chain CDR3s were found at high frequency in healthy controls but were severely depleted in HIV+ repertoires.

CDR1 SGHAT and CDR2 FQNNGV were looked up in the germline V gene. V drops 0 bases and J drops 4 bases, leaving 14 bases in between. Inclusive of the bounding cysteine and phenylalanine, the CDR3 is 16 residues long. CDR3 DNA only is kept here, 48 bases in frame from base 1. Reverse transcription of 500 ng RNA was performed with SuperScript III using primers directed against the alpha and beta constant regions. Separate libraries for the alpha and beta chains were generated through chain-specific third strand synthesis that incorporated multiplexing indices. To avoid primer bias, the protocol used one single primer pair to amplify every rearrangement within a chain, and the protocol also attached molecular barcodes to each cDNA molecule. Purified cDNA was ligated with T4 RNA Ligase 1 onto a 5' RACE adapter bearing a random hexamer and the SP2 sequencing primer site. The authors primed second strand synthesis from the SP2 site with Phusion polymerase and used slow temperature ramps to favor optimal annealing. Each molecule's 12-nucleotide barcode consisted of two random hexamer sequences, both added before amplification and joined together. An amplification PCR of around 25 cycles with P5s and P7 primers came after a short first PCR that had added P5 and P7 adapter elements plus a second index. Libraries received 25 to 35 PCR cycles in total, were quantified on a Qubit, sized on a Bioanalyzer, and diluted to roughly 4 nM. The normalized libraries were sequenced on an Illumina MiSeq using 2 x 250 paired-end kits. MinElute columns were the means by which the reverse transcription reactions were cleaned up, and the reactions were eluted into around 9.9 ul Tris-Cl. Adapter ligations were incubated for 23 hours at 16 degrees C and subsequently purified with AMPure XP beads at a 1:1 ratio. Turning to the authors' computational methods: Demultiplexed FASTQ files were processed with a modified Decombinator by which V, J, insert and barcode information was output. Any sequence that shared a barcode yet differed from the dominant sequence was discarded as an error, and the number of original cDNA molecules was estimated by counting barcodes clustered at Levenshtein distance 3. For downstream analyses, the R packages ineq, vegan, igraph and RCytoscape were used, along with IMGT nomenclature and CDR3 definitions. The authors computed V gene usage over distinct sequences and counted each TCR a single time to avoid skew from clonal expansion. Similarity networks connected unique CDR3 amino acid sequences within a donor whenever two sequences differed by a single Levenshtein edit. The authors compiled published HIV-specific CDR3s (approximately 90 alpha, more than 650 beta) and CMV-specific CDR3s (about 14 alpha, fewer than 300 beta) and searched for them in the repertoires. Lower sequence numbers were not the cause of the decreased diversity in patients, as random subsampling to size-matched repertoires showed. TCRdb took the public reads, trimmed them with fastp at Q25, ran MiXCR for clone calling and kept in-frame beta chains. Rows with a matching CDR3 protein are joined into one entry that keeps the most common DNA and genes. In this record, the V and J calls reflect TCRdb's handling and not the investigators' own analysis. The sample has roughly 15,000 distinct CDR3 sequences on record, less than 15% of them singletons. The ten largest clones add up to roughly 40% of the sample.

After antiretroviral therapy began, follow-up blood was collected from HIV-infected patients roughly three months, about 14 weeks, later. Whole blood was used without fractionating the cells, so the repertoire represented all peripheral T cells without sorting. For RNA extraction, an approximately 2.5 ml sample of peripheral blood was drawn into Tempus tubes. Enrollment excluded patients who had febrile or AIDS-related illness, tumors, hepatitis B or C coinfection, immunomodulatory therapy, recent vaccination or treatment interruptions. Residual genomic DNA was removed with the TURBO-DNase kit and globin mRNA was depleted with GLOBINclear.

The clonotype originates from an adult with HIV infection. The donor label of this sample is uncertain. Recombination connected TRBV11-2 to TRBJ2-3; no D gene call is confident. The sample in question was blood, obtained during antiretroviral therapy. DNA sequence: TGTGCCAGCAGCTTAGAGGACGGGTATCTGGCAGATACGCAGTATTTT. Translated, it gives CASSLEDGYLADTQYF.